This T cell receptor (beta chain) was retrieved from a study of T-cell reconstitution after alpha-beta-depleted transplantation in children. Trimming took 7 bases from V and 4 from J, leaving 16 bases between them. CDR1 and CDR2 from the germline V gene are SQVTM and ANQGSEA. The CDR3 consists of 13 residues. A TCRbeta library incorporating unique molecular identifiers was prepared. TCRdb redid the calling of the PCR reads with MiXCR, one entry per CDR3 protein. Found here are 500,000 or so distinct CDR3 sequences, approximately 32% of them singletons; the top ten hold 2% to 3%. The V call is TRBV29-1, the J call TRBJ1-1, with a possible D match to TRBD1 (6 bases). The TCR was taken from a human donor who donated a stem cell graft to a child with aplastic anemia. The sample here was PBMCs from the stem cell graft donor, taken from the stem cell graft. The CDR3 protein is CSAVFQGSTEAFF. DNA for the CDR3: TGCAGCGCCGTCTTTCAGGGGAGCACTGAAGCTTTCTTT.